This T cell receptor beta chain was retrieved from a study of T cell repertoires in cytomegalovirus infection. Study as a whole: Through public TCR beta signatures, both CMV infection and matching HLA type were indicated. Notes on the study in general: Pooled public TCR beta family frequency picked out CMV carriers with the relevant HLA.

One entry per CDR3 protein, called by TCRdb with MiXCR from the reads. Among 200,000 to 250,000 distinct CDR3 sequences listed, 30% to 45% were seen once. This clonotype came up a few times. The antigen remains undetermined. The input for sequencing was CD8+ T cells from cultured PBMCs, taken from culture after CMV antigen stimulation. This receptor was taken from a human donor in good health (CMV status not recorded). Some clones in this sample may be carry-over from other donors' samples.

This chain's CDR3 is CASSLEAGGLRYNEQFF. The CDR3 nucleotides read TGTGCCAGCAGCTTGGAAGCCGGCGGACTCCGGTACAATGAGCAGTTCTTC. J is TRBJ2-1 and V is TRBV5-8, with a possible D match to TRBD2 (5 bases). Trimming stripped 0 bases from V and 4 bases from J, with 17 bases between. Germline CDR1 is SGHTS and CDR2 is YDEGEE. This CDR3 has 17 residues.